This T cell receptor beta chain was found in a study of blood T cell repertoires in COVID-19. The wider study: Both acute and convalescent COVID-19 samples were obtained from the United States, Italy and Spain. T cells, B-cell-depleted T cells, or PBMCs provided the cDNA or gDNA that served as material.

This CDR3 has 15 amino acids. Germline V CDR1 and CDR2: MDHEN, SYDVKM. V dropped 3 bases and J dropped 2 bases, with 11 bases sitting between them. How the authors handled the data: Reference gene primer amplification in the assay estimated nucleated cell counts. Clones were read by immunoSEQ multiplex PCR, and TCRdb kept only the in-frame ones, dropping some. The V and J calls and the clone size are those of that table, but D and trimming were determined from the DNA. The sample lists about 290,000 clones; about 85% were seen once. This chain links TRBV28 with TRBJ1-5; D ambiguous. The source material was peripheral blood. This clonotype was obtained from a woman aged 45-60 years with active or convalescent COVID-19. The CDR3 loop reads CASSFGVRGNQPQHF. The DNA for the CDR3 is TGTGCCAGCAGTTTCGGGGTTCGTGGCAATCAGCCCCAGCATTTT.